One sample yielded the 9 T cell receptor beta chains listed below, sequenced in a study of T cells expressing NK-cell markers (dated by TCRdb to about 2020). Library method: 5' RACE. The listed sequencing device is Illumina HiSeq 2000. TCRdb reprocessed the reads, reporting each CDR3 protein sequence once and no DNA. This sample's records show fewer than 550,000 distinct CDR3 sequences. In total, the top ten clones hold almost 1.5% of the sample. The sample was blood T cells: a sorted CD56 or NKG2C T cell subset, CD4+ or CD8+ T cells, or bulk PBMC T cells (not recorded which). These TCRs come from a woman aged 50 to 60 in good health. Donor details come from another sample of the same person, matched by shared clones.

The chain combines TRBV12-3 or TRBV12-4 with TRBJ2-1; with no DNA, the TCRdb D assignment of TRBD2 cannot be verified. The CDR3 extends over 15 amino acids. This chain's CDR3 is CASSPLTGTRNEQFF.

This chain uses TRBV29-1 with TRBJ2-5; the TRBD1 assignment by TCRdb is unverifiable without DNA. Germline assignment: CDR1 SQVTM and CDR2 ANQGSEA. The CDR3 consists of 13 residues. The CDR3 reads CSVGGPLRETQYF.

V gene TRBV11-2 combines with J gene TRBJ2-1. This CDR3 is 15 amino acids long. The germline V gene encodes CDR1 SGHAT and CDR2 FQNNGV. Here the CDR3 reads CASSLDKGNWNEQFF.

The chain carries TRBV11-2 and TRBJ2-5; without DNA, the TCRdb call of TRBD2 cannot be checked. This CDR3 contains 16 residues. Germline-derived CDR1 and CDR2 are SGHAT and FQNNGV. CDR3 loop: CASSGTSGSIGETQYF.

The chain couples TRBV15 to TRBJ2-5. Per the germline V gene, CDR1 is LNHNV and CDR2 is YYDKDF (reference sequence). The CDR3 has 15 amino acids. CDR3: CATSRDPHSQETQYF. The full variable domain, in which reference TRBV15 and TRBJ2-5 provide the parts outside the CDR3, is DAMVIQNPRYQVTQFGKPVTLSCSQTLNHNVMYWYQQKSSQAPKLLFHYYDKDFNNEADTPDNFQSRRPNTSFCFLDIRSPGLGDTAMYLCATSRDPHSQETQYFGPGTRLLVL.

The chain has TRBV12-3 or TRBV12-4 and TRBJ1-1; checking the TCRdb D call of TRBD1 is not possible without DNA. This CDR3 is 12 amino acids long. The CDR3: CASGDLNTEAFF.

This chain joins TRBV6-5 and TRBJ2-5; the TCRdb D gene call, TRBD2, has no DNA to confirm it. CDR3 length equals 13 residues. Germline CDR1 reads MNHEY; CDR2 reads SVGAGI. The CDR3: CAGEGRHQETQYF.

The rearrangement links TRBV11-2 to TRBJ1-5. Looked up from germline, CDR1 is SGHAT and CDR2 is FQNNGV. There are 18 residues in the CDR3. CDR3: CASSPRGIRRLSNQPQHF. The entire variable domain, with the rest obtained from reference TRBV11-2 and TRBJ1-5, is as follows: EAGVAQSPRYKIIEKRQSVAFWCNPISGHATLYWYQQILGQGPKLLIQFQNNGVVDDSQLPKDRFSAERLKGVDSTLKIQPAKLEDSAVYLCASSPRGIRRLSNQPQHFGDGTRLSIL.

The genes are TRBV11-2 and TRBJ2-2; TCRdb designates TRBD1, a call that cannot be tested without DNA. From germline, CDR1 is SGHAT and CDR2 FQNNGV. The CDR3 sequence is 13 residues long. The CDR3 loop reads CATGQAHTGELFF.